Below, 10 T cell receptor beta chains from the same sample are listed, as sequenced in a study of T cell responses to AZD1222 COVID-19 vaccine. Produced via immunoSEQ multiplex PCR; TCRdb's table is partial and in-frame only. The table shows around 100,000 clones, with roughly 85% occurring only once. The sequencing here drew on peripheral blood, taken 28 days after the second AZD1222 dose. These receptors were collected from an adult who received the AZD1222 COVID-19 vaccine.

The chain couples TRBV21-1 to TRBJ1-5; the table's D call of TRBD1 was not tested on the DNA. TRBV21-1 is recorded as a pseudogene. The CDR3 consists of 22 residues. The CDR3, as DNA: TGTGCCAGCAGCAAACAGGACAGGGGTCCCCATATTGGAGGTTGGAGCAATCAGCCCCAGCATTTT. It specifies CASSKQDRGPHIGGWSNQPQHF.

The gene calls are TRBV3-1 (or the pseudogene TRBV3-2) and TRBJ1-4; TRBD1 is a possible D gene (5 bases). The germline V and J ends were trimmed by 2 bases and 10 bases, with 23 bases remaining between them. Germline V gives CDR1 LGHDT, CDR2 YNNKEL (reference sequence). This CDR3 contains 17 residues. The DNA for the CDR3 is TGTGCCAGCAGCCAATTCCCCCGACAGCCGATGGGAGGAAAACTGTTTTTT. Encoded protein: CASSQFPRQPMGGKLFF.

V usage is TRBV27 and J usage is TRBJ1-2; 7 nucleotides match TRBD1. Per germline, CDR1 MNHEY and CDR2 SMNVEV (reference sequence). The ends lost 7 bases at V and 7 bases at J; junction bases unmatched: 9. This CDR3 has 13 residues. Here the CDR3 reads CASKEAGGGGYTF. The CDR3 nucleotides are TGTGCCAGCAAGGAGGCAGGGGGGGGTGGCTACACCTTC.

The CDR3 is CASVREGLDSPLHF. The CDR3 coding sequence is TGTGCCAGCGTCAGGGAGGGGCTGGATTCACCCCTCCACTTT. The rearrangement joins TRBV28 to TRBJ1-6; D possibly corresponds to TRBD1 (5 bases). The CDR3 spans 14 residues. V lost 8 bases and J 8 bases, leaving 16 bases between the germline ends. Germline CDR1 is MDHEN and CDR2 is SYDVKM.

The chain combines TRBV5-5 with TRBJ1-3; 8 bases fit TRBD1. Per the germline V gene, CDR1 is SGHKS and CDR2 is YYEKEE (reference sequence). The CDR3 totals 18 residues. The ends lost 4 bases at V and 2 bases at J; junction bases unmatched: 14. The CDR3 loop reads CASSPGQGGYRAGNTIYF. The CDR3 DNA reads TGTGCCAGCAGCCCAGGACAGGGTGGGTACAGGGCTGGAAACACCATATATTTT.

The CDR3 spells CASSEGVTSPQHF. The CDR3 nucleotides read TGTGCCAGCAGTGAGGGTGTTACTTCACCCCAGCATTTT. The rearrangement links TRBV6-1 to TRBJ1-5; no definite D call. Germline V gene sequence: CDR1 MNHNS, CDR2 SASEGT. The CDR3 is made up of 13 amino acids. V lost 3 bases to trimming and J lost 10 bases, with 13 bases between them.

The count of this clone is one. This chain joins TRBV5-4 and TRBJ2-2; 11 nucleotides agree with TRBD2. Germline CDR1 is SGHNT and CDR2 is YYREEE (reference sequence). After removal of 5 bases from V and 2 bases from J, the junction contained 8 bases not matched to a gene. This CDR3 has 17 amino acids. Here the CDR3 reads CASRRTSGGFNTGELFF. In nucleotides, the CDR3 is TGTGCCAGCAGAAGAACTAGCGGGGGATTCAACACCGGGGAGCTGTTTTTT.

The V gene is TRBV5-1, the J gene TRBJ1-4; 7 bases are a match to TRBD1. The CDR3 covers 15 residues. Germline CDR1 and CDR2: SGHRS and YFSETQ. Trimming removed 0 bases from V and 7 bases from J; junction bases left unmatched: 6. CDR3 region: CASSLGETGIEKLFF. CDR3 DNA sequence: TGCGCCAGCAGCTTGGGGGAGACAGGGATTGAAAAACTGTTTTTT.

The chain is built from TRBV19 and TRBJ2-5, with 12 bases aligning to TRBD2. V was pared by 4 bases and J by 5 bases, with 8 bases of the junction left unmatched. The CDR3 contains 16 residues. Germline CDR1 reads LNHDA; CDR2 reads SQIVND (reference sequence). CDR3 residues: CASSTRTSGIGETQYF. CDR3 nucleotide sequence: TGTGCCAGTAGTACTCGGACTAGCGGGATAGGGGAGACCCAGTACTTC.

This chain uses TRBV5-6 with TRBJ1-1; D unresolved. V gave up 1 base and J gave up 2 bases, with 0 bases separating them. The CDR3 extends over 11 amino acids. Looked up from germline, CDR1 is SGHDT and CDR2 is YYEEEE. CDR3 bases: TGTGCCAGCAGCTTGAACACTGAAGCTTTCTTT. It yields the protein CASSLNTEAFF.